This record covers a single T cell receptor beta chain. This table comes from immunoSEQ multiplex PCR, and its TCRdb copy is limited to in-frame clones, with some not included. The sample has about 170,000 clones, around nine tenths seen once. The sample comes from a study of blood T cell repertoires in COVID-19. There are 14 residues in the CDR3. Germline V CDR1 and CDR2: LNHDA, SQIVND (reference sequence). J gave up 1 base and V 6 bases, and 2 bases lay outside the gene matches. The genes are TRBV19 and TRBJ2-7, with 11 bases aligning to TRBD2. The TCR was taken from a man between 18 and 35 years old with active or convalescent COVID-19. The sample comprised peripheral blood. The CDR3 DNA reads TGTGCCAGTAGGACTAGCGGGGAGTCCTACGAGCAGTACTTC. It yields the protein CASRTSGESYEQYF.